Listed below are T cell receptor beta chains from one sample, sequenced in a study of glioma-infiltrating T cells after dendritic cell vaccination. The repertoire was sequenced with immunoSEQ multiplex PCR; TCRdb's copy has only in-frame clones and lacks some. This sample has roughly 100,000 clones; more than 75% occur once, and the top ten carry over 2.5%. The sample was blood, taken before dendritic cell vaccination. These receptors were collected from a human donor with glioblastoma. Each CDR3 is given with its conserved first and last residue. D genes are given only for firm matches. The size field is filled for only some rows; it gives once, few, many or a size class.

>TRBD2|.|TRBV5-4|TRBJ2-7
CASSFAGGPYEQYF
TGTGCCAGCAGCTTCGCGGGAGGACCCTACGAGCAGTACTTC
>.|.|TRBV6-1|TRBJ2-7
CASSELQGSEQYF
TGTGCCAGCAGTGAATTACAGGGAAGCGAGCAGTACTTC
>.|.|TRBV4-2|TRBJ2-7
CASSQGGNRAYEQYF
TGTGCCAGCAGCCAAGGCGGAAACCGAGCCTACGAGCAGTACTTC
>.|few|TRBV7-2|TRBJ1-4
CASSLSQGGEKLFF
TGTGCCAGCAGCTTATCTCAGGGAGGTGAAAAACTGTTTTTT
>TRBD1|.|TRBV4-1|TRBJ1-1
CASGGGTGRAGTEAFF
TGCGCCAGCGGAGGAGGGACAGGGAGGGCGGGGACTGAAGCTTTCTTT
>.|.|TRBV30|TRBJ1-2
CAWGLAYGYTF
TGTGCCTGGGGCCTTGCCTATGGCTACACCTTC
>.|.|TRBV4-1|TRBJ2-7
CASSQEPQNSMREQYF
TGCGCCAGCAGCCAAGAGCCCCAGAACTCGATGAGGGAGCAGTACTTC
>.|.|TRBV5-1|TRBJ2-6
CASSWVPTGSGANVLTF
TGCGCCAGCAGCTGGGTTCCGACAGGCTCTGGGGCCAACGTCCTGACTTTC
>TRBD1|.|TRBV7-2|TRBJ1-2
CASSRDRGKFYGYTF
TGTGCCAGCAGCCGGGACAGGGGAAAATTCTATGGCTACACCTTC
>TRBD1|.|TRBV7-8|TRBJ2-1
CASSFTGGTYNEQFF
TGTGCCAGCAGCTTTACAGGGGGAACCTACAATGAGCAGTTCTTC
>.|.|TRBV6-1|TRBJ2-3
CASSGNFIEGTDTQYF
TGTGCCAGCAGTGGTAACTTCATCGAGGGCACAGATACGCAGTATTTT
>TRBD1|.|TRBV14|TRBJ1-2
CASSQLQGWSGYTF
TGTGCCAGCAGCCAATTACAGGGGTGGAGTGGCTACACCTTC
>.|few|TRBV18|TRBJ1-3
CASSPERGGNTIYF
TGTGCCAGCTCACCTGAAAGGGGTGGAAACACCATATATTTT
>.|.|TRBV5-1|TRBJ1-1
CASSYGWQDTEAFF
TGCGCCAGCAGCTACGGCTGGCAGGACACTGAAGCTTTCTTT
>TRBD2|few|TRBV10-3|TRBJ2-5
CASQMAGAGQETQYF
TGTGCCAGCCAGATGGCGGGAGCGGGTCAAGAGACCCAGTACTTC
>TRBD1|.|TRBV19|TRBJ1-5
CASSIRAGGHQPQHF
TGTGCCAGTAGTATAAGAGCAGGGGGTCATCAGCCCCAGCATTTT
>TRBD1|.|TRBV19|TRBJ1-3
CASRGGQFNFSGNTIYF
TGTGCCAGTCGGGGGGGACAGTTCAACTTCTCTGGAAACACCATATATTTT
>TRBD2|.|TRBV5-4|TRBJ2-7
CASSSGGGLGEQYF
TGTGCCAGCAGCTCAGGCGGGGGGCTGGGCGAGCAGTACTTC
>TRBD1|.|TRBV5-1|TRBJ2-2
CASRGTANTGELFF
TGCGCCAGCAGGGGGACAGCGAACACCGGGGAGCTGTTTTTT
>.|.|TRBV7-7|TRBJ2-7
CASSSFSGGEQYF
TGTGCTAGCAGTTCCTTTAGCGGTGGCGAGCAGTACTTC
>TRBD1|.|TRBV5-4|TRBJ1-2
CASSFGQGANYGYTF
TGTGCCAGCAGCTTCGGGCAGGGGGCTAACTATGGCTACACCTTC
>.|once|TRBV7-6|TRBJ2-7
CASSPRGTTFDEQYF
TGTGCCAGCAGCCCACGCGGGACCACTTTTGACGAGCAGTACTTC
>TRBD1|.|TRBV6-6|TRBJ1-1
CASSSLTGDTEAFF
TGTGCCAGCAGTTCCTTGACAGGGGACACTGAAGCTTTCTTT
>TRBD2|.|TRBV2|TRBJ2-2
CASIWGGTSGNTGELFF
TGTGCCAGCATTTGGGGCGGGACTAGCGGAAACACCGGGGAGCTGTTTTTT
>.|.|TRBV6-1|TRBJ1-3
CASTLGVGGNTIYF
TGTGCCAGCACCCTCGGTGTCGGGGGAAACACCATATATTTT
>TRBD1|.|TRBV27|TRBJ1-2
CASSFQPVDRVAYGYTF
TGTGCCAGCAGTTTCCAACCCGTGGACAGGGTCGCCTATGGCTACACCTTC
>TRBD1|.|TRBV19|TRBJ1-5
CASSIEYRGTGQPQHF
TGTGCCAGTAGTATAGAGTACAGGGGTACGGGTCAGCCCCAGCATTTT
>.|few|TRBV30|TRBJ1-1
CASQNRGSNTEAFF
TGTGCCTCCCAAAATCGGGGATCGAACACTGAAGCTTTCTTT
>TRBD2|.|TRBV7-8|TRBJ2-1
CASSRSGGSYNEQFF
TGTGCCAGCAGCCGGAGCGGGGGTTCTTACAATGAGCAGTTCTTC
>TRBD1|.|TRBV11-2|TRBJ2-5
CASSNRDRDRRRDF
TGTGCCAGCAGCAACCGAGACAGGGACCGAAGAAGGGACTTC
>TRBD1|.|TRBV4-3|TRBJ1-5
CASSRDRAQPQHF
TGCGCCAGCAGCCGAGACAGGGCTCAGCCCCAGCATTTT
>TRBD1|.|TRBV15|TRBJ1-1
CATSRRDREAFF
TGTGCCACCAGTCGGCGGGACAGAGAAGCTTTCTTT
>TRBD2|.|TRBV7-2|TRBJ2-1
CASTVSGGSYNEQFF
TGTGCCTCAACGGTCAGCGGGGGCTCCTACAATGAGCAGTTCTTC
>.|few|TRBV21-1|TRBJ2-7
CASSKENTASSYEQYF
TGTGCCAGCAGCAAAGAGAACACCGCAAGCTCCTACGAGCAGTACTTC
>TRBD2|.|TRBV7-3|TRBJ2-7
CASSLLAGPYEQYF
TGTGCCAGCAGCTTACTAGCGGGGCCCTACGAGCAGTACTTC
>.|.|TRBV7-9|TRBJ2-7
CASTWGEEQYF
TGTGCCAGCACCTGGGGGGAAGAGCAGTACTTC
>.|.|TRBV10-2|TRBJ2-1
CASSESTSGPSYNEQFF
TGCGCCAGCAGTGAGTCGACCAGCGGTCCTTCCTACAATGAGCAGTTCTTC
>.|.|TRBV5-1|TRBJ2-3
CASSLGGRGSDTQYF
TGCGCCAGCAGCTTGGGTGGGAGGGGGTCAGATACGCAGTATTTT
>TRBD1|once|TRBV5-1|TRBJ2-5
CASSVGTGGGETQYF
TGCGCCAGCAGCGTGGGGACAGGGGGCGGAGAGACCCAGTACTTC
>TRBD2|once|TRBV4-1|TRBJ2-7
CASSLGTSGIYEQYF
TGCGCCAGCAGCCTAGGGACTAGCGGGATTTACGAGCAGTACTTC
>TRBD2|few|TRBV27|TRBJ2-7
CASSRAGVYEQYF
TGTGCCAGCAGCCGAGCGGGAGTTTACGAGCAGTACTTC
>.|.|TRBV11-3|TRBJ2-1
CASSLGYSGRGITYNEQFF
TGTGCCAGCAGCTTAGGATACTCGGGCAGGGGAATAACCTACAATGAGCAGTTCTTC
>TRBD2|.|TRBV7-2|TRBJ2-7
CASSLWEGEFHEQYF
TGTGCCAGCAGCCTCTGGGAGGGAGAGTTCCACGAGCAGTACTTC
>.|.|TRBV4-1|TRBJ2-7
CASSQGLSYEQYF
TGCGCCAGCAGCCAGGGGCTCTCCTACGAGCAGTACTTC
>.|.|TRBV2|TRBJ2-2
CAILRRVTNTGELFF
TGTGCCATCCTACGGCGGGTTACGAACACCGGGGAGCTGTTTTTT
>TRBD2|once|TRBV5-1|TRBJ2-1
CASSVVPTSGGDNEQFF
TGCGCCAGCAGCGTAGTACCTACTAGCGGGGGGGACAATGAGCAGTTCTTC
>.|.|TRBV7-9|TRBJ2-7
CASQGSYEQYF
TGTGCCAGCCAGGGCTCCTACGAGCAGTACTTC
>TRBD1|once|TRBV23-1|TRBJ2-7
CASSQSRTGKKYEQYF
TGCGCCAGCAGTCAATCGAGGACAGGGAAGAAATACGAGCAGTACTTC
>TRBD2|.|TRBV7-8|TRBJ2-7
CATLLAASSYEQYF
TGTGCCACCCTGCTAGCGGCGAGCTCCTACGAGCAGTACTTC
>TRBD2|few|TRBV2|TRBJ2-5
CARRGTSGRETQYF
TGTGCCAGGAGGGGTACCAGCGGGAGAGAGACCCAGTACTTC
>TRBD2|.|TRBV5-4|TRBJ2-5
CASSDMGLAVTETQYF
TGTGCCAGCAGCGATATGGGACTAGCAGTGACGGAGACCCAGTACTTC
>.|.|TRBV9|TRBJ2-3
CASSVMDYQDTQYF
TGTGCCAGCAGCGTCATGGACTACCAAGATACGCAGTATTTT
>.|.|TRBV7-2|TRBJ1-2
CASSLRPPTEIANYGYTF
TGTGCCAGCAGCTTACGGCCCCCGACAGAGATCGCTAACTATGGCTACACCTTC
>.|.|TRBV12-5|TRBJ2-5
CASGLWGVGQETQYF
TGTGCTAGTGGTTTGTGGGGAGTGGGCCAAGAGACCCAGTACTTC
>.|.|TRBV9|TRBJ1-2
CASSRTETYGYTF
TGTGCCAGCAGCCGGACAGAGACCTATGGCTACACCTTC
>TRBD1|once|TRBV18|TRBJ2-7
CASSRDRIYEQYF
TGTGCCAGCTCCCGGGACAGAATCTACGAGCAGTACTTC
>.|.|TRBV2|TRBJ1-1
CASSVRAVEAFF
TGTGCCAGCAGTGTGAGGGCAGTTGAAGCTTTCTTT
>TRBD2|.|TRBV4-1|TRBJ2-4
CASSQPGLAPLQDIQYF
TGCGCCAGCAGCCAGCCGGGACTAGCCCCCCTTCAGGACATTCAGTACTTC
>.|.|TRBV6-4|TRBJ2-1
CASSEVRGNEQFF
TGTGCCAGCAGCGAGGTTCGTGGCAATGAGCAGTTCTTC